This entry lists 8 T cell receptor beta chains sequenced from one sample in a study of CD8 T cells in Susac syndrome. With random hexamers, reverse transcription was performed on about 0.5 to 1 ug of RNA. Each CDR3 protein gets one entry after TCRdb re-called the immunoSEQ multiplex PCR reads with MiXCR. Here the sample spans more than 200,000 distinct CDR3 sequences, about 93% being singletons. Source material: CD4+ T cells from PBMCs. These receptor sequences come from a human donor with multiple sclerosis.

CDR3 residues: CSAMRGAEETQYF. CDR3 nucleotides: TGCAGTGCTATGAGGGGGGCCGAAGAGACCCAGTACTTC. The genes are TRBV20-1 and TRBJ2-5; D may correspond to TRBD1 or TRBD2 (6 bases each). This CDR3 has 13 residues. Germline CDR1 DFQATT, CDR2 SNEGSKA (reference sequence). V was cut by 4 bases and J by 3 bases, with 12 bases left in between.

The table lists this clonotype with a count of one. The chain couples TRBV27 to TRBJ1-4; a weak D match, TRBD1 (6 bases). The V gene lost 2 bases and the J gene lost 8 bases, with 15 bases spanning the gap. CDR1 is MNHEY, CDR2 SMNVEV, per germline (reference sequence). The CDR3 loop spans 15 amino acids. CDR3 sequence reads: CASSLTPGVGEKLFF. CDR3 DNA: TGTGCCAGCAGTTTAACACCAGGGGTAGGAGAAAAACTGTTTTTT.

This sequence joins TRBV5-1 and TRBJ2-3; 8 bases agree with TRBD2. CDR3 length: 15 residues. Germline assignment: CDR1 SGHRS and CDR2 YFSETQ. V dropped 2 bases and J dropped 2; count of bases not matched to a gene: 4. The CDR3 DNA follows: TGCGCCAGCAGCTTCCAACTAGCGGTCACAGATACGCAGTATTTT. This sequence encodes CASSFQLAVTDTQYF.

The V call is TRBV7-9, the J call TRBJ2-1, with a possible D match to TRBD2 (5 bases). This CDR3 is built from 14 residues. V shed 5 bases and J shed 10 bases, with 18 bases lying between them. CDR1 and CDR2 (germline): SEHNR, FQNEAQ (reference sequence). The DNA of the CDR3 is TGTGCCAGCAGCGGCAAGGGCAGGCCGGGGGAGCAGTTCTTC. As protein: CASSGKGRPGEQFF.

This chain uses TRBV7-3 with TRBJ1-1; TRBD1 matches 8 bases. Germline CDR1 reads SGHTA; CDR2 reads FQGTGA. The CDR3 runs to 14 residues. V dropped 5 bases and J dropped 4; count of bases not matched to a gene: 6. CDR3 DNA: TGTGCCAGCAGCGTACGACAGGGGAGCACTGAAGCTTTCTTT. Protein sequence: CASSVRQGSTEAFF.

The sample holds one count of this clonotype. This chain links TRBV18 with TRBJ2-2, with 11 bases identical to TRBD2. In germline, CDR1 is KGHSH, CDR2 LQKENI. The CDR3 extends over 15 amino acids. V lost 4 bases to trimming and J lost 3 bases; unmatched junction nucleotides: 1. The CDR3 protein is CASSLLAGDTGELFF. The DNA of the CDR3 is TGTGCCAGCTCACTACTAGCGGGAGACACCGGGGAGCTGTTTTTT. Supplemented by reference TRBV18 and TRBJ2-2, the full variable domain reads NAGVMQNPRHLVRRRGQEARLRCSPMKGHSHVYWYRQLPEEGLKFMVYLQKENIIDESGMPKERFSAEFPKEGPSILRIQQVVRGDSAAYFCASSLLAGDTGELFFGEGSRLTVL.

The chain links TRBV3-1 to TRBJ2-3, with a weak D call TRBD2 (5 bases). The CDR3 has 16 residues. From germline, CDR1 is LGHDT and CDR2 YNNKEL (reference sequence). V lost 3 bases and J lost 0, with 13 bases in between. DNA of the CDR3: TGTGCCAGCAGCCAGAGGACTTCCCCTAGCACAGATACGCAGTATTTT. It codes for CASSQRTSPSTDTQYF.

The rearrangement uses TRBV5-1 and TRBJ2-1; 8 nucleotides agree with TRBD2. CDR3 length: 17 residues. Germline CDR1 reads SGHRS; CDR2 reads YFSETQ. V was pared by 3 bases and J by 6 bases, with 14 bases of the junction left unmatched. The CDR3 is CASSSSGTSRAVNEQFF. The CDR3 nucleotides are TGCGCCAGCAGCTCGTCCGGGACTAGTCGGGCCGTCAATGAGCAGTTCTTC.